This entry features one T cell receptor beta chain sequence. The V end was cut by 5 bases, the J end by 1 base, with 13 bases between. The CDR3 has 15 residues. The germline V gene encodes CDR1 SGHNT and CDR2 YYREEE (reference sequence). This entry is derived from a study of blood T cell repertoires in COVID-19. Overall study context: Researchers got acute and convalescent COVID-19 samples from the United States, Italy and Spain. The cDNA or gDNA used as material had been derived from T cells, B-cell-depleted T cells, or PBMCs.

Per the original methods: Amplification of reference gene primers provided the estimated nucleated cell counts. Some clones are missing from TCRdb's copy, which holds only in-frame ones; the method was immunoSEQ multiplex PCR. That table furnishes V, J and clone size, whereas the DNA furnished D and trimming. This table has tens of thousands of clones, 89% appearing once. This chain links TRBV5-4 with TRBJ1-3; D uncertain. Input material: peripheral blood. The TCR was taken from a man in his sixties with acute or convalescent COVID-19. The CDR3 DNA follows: TGTGCCAGCAGTTCCCGCGGAGCTTCTGGAAACACCATATATTTT. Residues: CASSSRGASGNTIYF.